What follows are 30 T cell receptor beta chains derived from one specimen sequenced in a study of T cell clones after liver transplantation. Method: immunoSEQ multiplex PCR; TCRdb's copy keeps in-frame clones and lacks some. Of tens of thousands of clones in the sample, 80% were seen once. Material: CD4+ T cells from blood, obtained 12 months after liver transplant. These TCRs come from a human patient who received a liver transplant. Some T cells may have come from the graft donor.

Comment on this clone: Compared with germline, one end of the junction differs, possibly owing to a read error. The CDR3, as DNA: TGTGCCAGCAGCTTATCCCTAGGAGGGGGTGGCTACACCTTC. This encodes CASSLSLGGGGYTF. The chain uses TRBV27 and TRBJ1-2, with TRBD1 as a possible D gene (6 bases). Germline V gene sequence: CDR1 MNHEY, CDR2 SMNVEV (reference sequence). CDR3 size: 14 residues.

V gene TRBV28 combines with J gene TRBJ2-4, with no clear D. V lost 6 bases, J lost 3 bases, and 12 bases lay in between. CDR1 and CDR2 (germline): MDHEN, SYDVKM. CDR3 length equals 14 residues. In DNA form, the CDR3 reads TGTGCCAGCAGGGGGAAGGACGGCAAAAACATTCAGTACTTC. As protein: CASRGKDGKNIQYF.

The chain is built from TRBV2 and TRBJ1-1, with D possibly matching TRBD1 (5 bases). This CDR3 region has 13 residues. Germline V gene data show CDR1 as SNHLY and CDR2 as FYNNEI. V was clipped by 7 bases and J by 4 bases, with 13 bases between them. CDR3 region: CASTTGAGTEAFF. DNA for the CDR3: TGTGCCAGCACGACCGGGGCTGGCACTGAAGCTTTCTTT.

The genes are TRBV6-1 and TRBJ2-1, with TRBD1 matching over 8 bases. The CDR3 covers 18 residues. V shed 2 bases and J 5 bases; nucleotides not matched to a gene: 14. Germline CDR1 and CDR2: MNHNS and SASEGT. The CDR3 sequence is CASSEPGLGQGRDNEQFF. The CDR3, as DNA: TGTGCCAGCAGTGAACCGGGCCTAGGACAGGGAAGAGACAATGAGCAGTTCTTC.

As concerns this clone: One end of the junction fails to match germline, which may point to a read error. In nucleotides, the CDR3 is TGCGCCAGCAACTTGGCTTCGCTAGCGGAGACCCAGTACTTC. Translated: CASNLASLAETQYF. The genes are TRBV5-1 and TRBJ2-5, with TRBD2 as a possible D gene (6 bases). The CDR3 spans 14 residues. Germline V gene sequence: CDR1 SGHRS, CDR2 YFSETQ. Full variable domain (outside the CDR3, taken from reference TRBV5-1 and TRBJ2-5): KAGVTQTPRYLIKTRGQQVTLSCSPISGHRSVSWYQQTPGQGLQFLFEYFSETQRNKGNFPGRFSGRQFSNSRSEMNVSTLELGDSALYLCASNLASLAETQYFGPGTRLLVL.

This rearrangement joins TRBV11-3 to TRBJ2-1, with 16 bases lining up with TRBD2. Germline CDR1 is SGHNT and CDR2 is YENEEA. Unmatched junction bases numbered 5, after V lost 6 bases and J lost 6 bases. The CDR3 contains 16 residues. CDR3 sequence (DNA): TGTGCCAGCAGTTCGGGACTAGCGGGAGGGGGCAATGAGCAGTTCTTC. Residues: CASSSGLAGGGNEQFF.

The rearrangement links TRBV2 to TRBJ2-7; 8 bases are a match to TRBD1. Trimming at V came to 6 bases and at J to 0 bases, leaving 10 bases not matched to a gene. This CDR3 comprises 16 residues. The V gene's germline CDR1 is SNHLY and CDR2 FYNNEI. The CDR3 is CASRDRAPPLSYEQYF. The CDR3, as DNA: TGTGCCAGCAGGGACAGGGCCCCCCCCCTCTCCTACGAGCAGTACTTC.

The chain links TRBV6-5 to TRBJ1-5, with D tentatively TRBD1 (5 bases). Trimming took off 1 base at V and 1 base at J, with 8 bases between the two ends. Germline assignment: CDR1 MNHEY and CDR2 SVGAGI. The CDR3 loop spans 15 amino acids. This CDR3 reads CASSYLGPSNQPQHF. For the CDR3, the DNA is TGTGCCAGCAGTTACTTGGGACCGAGCAATCAGCCCCAGCATTTT.

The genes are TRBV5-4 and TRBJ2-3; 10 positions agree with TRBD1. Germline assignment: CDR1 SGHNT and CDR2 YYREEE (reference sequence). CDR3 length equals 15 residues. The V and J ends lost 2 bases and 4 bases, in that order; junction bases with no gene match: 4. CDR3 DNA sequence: TGTGCCAGCAGCTTAGACAGGGGGCTGGCAGATACGCAGTATTTT. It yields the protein CASSLDRGLADTQYF. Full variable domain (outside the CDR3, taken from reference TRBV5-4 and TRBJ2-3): ETGVTQSPTHLIKTRGQQVTLRCSSQSGHNTVSWYQQALGQGPQFIFQYYREEENGRGNFPPRFSGLQFPNYSSELNVNALELDDSALYLCASSLDRGLADTQYFGPGTRLTVL.

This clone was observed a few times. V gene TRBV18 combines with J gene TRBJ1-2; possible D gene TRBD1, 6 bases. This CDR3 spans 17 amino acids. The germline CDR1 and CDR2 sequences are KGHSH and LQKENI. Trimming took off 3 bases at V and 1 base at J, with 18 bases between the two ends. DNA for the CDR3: TGTGCCAGCTCACCGAGACAGGTACAGGGCGGTAACTATGGCTACACCTTC. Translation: CASSPRQVQGGNYGYTF.

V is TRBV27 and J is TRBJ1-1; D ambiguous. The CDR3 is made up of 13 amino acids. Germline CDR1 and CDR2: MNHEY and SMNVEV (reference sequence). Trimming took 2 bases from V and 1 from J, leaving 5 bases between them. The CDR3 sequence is CASSLVSNTEAFF. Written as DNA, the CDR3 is TGTGCCAGCAGTTTAGTCTCGAACACTGAAGCTTTCTTT.

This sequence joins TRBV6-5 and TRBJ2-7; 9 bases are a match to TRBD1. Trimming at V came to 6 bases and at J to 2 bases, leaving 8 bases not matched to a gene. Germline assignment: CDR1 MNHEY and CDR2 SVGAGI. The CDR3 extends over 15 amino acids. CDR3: CASSPQGAPTYEQYF. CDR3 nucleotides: TGTGCCAGCAGCCCACAGGGGGCTCCCACCTACGAGCAGTACTTC.

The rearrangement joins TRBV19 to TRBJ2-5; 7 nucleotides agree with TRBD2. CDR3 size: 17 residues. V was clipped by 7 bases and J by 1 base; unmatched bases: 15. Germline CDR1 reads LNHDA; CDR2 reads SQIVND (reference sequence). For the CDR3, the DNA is TGTGCCAGTACCCCAAGGTGGTCTAGCGGAGCCCAAGAGACCCAGTACTTC. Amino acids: CASTPRWSSGAQETQYF.

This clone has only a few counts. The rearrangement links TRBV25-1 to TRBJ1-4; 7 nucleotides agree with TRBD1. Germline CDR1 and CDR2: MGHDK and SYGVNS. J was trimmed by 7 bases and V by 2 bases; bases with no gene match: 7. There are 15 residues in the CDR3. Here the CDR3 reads CASSESRGRGEKLFF. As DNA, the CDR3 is TGTGCCAGCAGTGAAAGTAGGGGGCGGGGTGAAAAACTGTTTTTT. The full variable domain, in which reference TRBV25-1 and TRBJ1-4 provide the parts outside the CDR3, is EADIYQTPRYLVIGTGKKITLECSQTMGHDKMYWYQQDPGMELHLIHYSYGVNSTEKGDLSSESTVSRIRTEHFPLTLESARPSHTSQYLCASSESRGRGEKLFFGSGTQLSVL.

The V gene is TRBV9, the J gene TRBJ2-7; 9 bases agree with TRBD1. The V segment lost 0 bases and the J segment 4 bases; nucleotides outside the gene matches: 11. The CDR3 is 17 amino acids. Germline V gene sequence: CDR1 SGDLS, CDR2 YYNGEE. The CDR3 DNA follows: TGTGCCAGCAGCGTAGCTCTTCCGGGGACAGGGTCGTACGAGCAGTACTTC. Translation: CASSVALPGTGSYEQYF.

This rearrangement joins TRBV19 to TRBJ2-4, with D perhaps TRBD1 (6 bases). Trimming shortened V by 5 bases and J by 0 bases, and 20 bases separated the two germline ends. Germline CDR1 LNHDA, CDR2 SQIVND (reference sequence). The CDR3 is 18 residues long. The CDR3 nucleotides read TGTGCCAGTAGTCTCCACCTTCGACAGGACATAGCCAAAAACATTCAGTACTTC. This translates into CASSLHLRQDIAKNIQYF.

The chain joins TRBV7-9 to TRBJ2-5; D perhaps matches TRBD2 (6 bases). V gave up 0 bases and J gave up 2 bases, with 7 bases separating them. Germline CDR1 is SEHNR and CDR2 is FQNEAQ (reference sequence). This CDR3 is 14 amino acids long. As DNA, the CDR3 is TGTGCCAGCAGCTTAGCAGGGACTCAAGAGACCCAGTACTTC. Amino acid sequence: CASSLAGTQETQYF.

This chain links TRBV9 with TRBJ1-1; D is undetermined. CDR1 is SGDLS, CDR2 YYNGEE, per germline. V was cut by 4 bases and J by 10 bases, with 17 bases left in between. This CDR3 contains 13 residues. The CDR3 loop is CASSPRPSIGAFF. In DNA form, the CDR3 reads TGTGCCAGCAGCCCCCGACCTTCAATCGGAGCTTTCTTT.

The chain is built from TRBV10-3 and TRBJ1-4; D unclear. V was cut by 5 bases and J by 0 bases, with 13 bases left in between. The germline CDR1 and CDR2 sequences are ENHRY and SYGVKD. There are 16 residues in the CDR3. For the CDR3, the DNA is TGTGCCATCAGTCGAACCCCTTCTGCAACTAATGAAAAACTGTTTTTT. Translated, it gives CAISRTPSATNEKLFF.

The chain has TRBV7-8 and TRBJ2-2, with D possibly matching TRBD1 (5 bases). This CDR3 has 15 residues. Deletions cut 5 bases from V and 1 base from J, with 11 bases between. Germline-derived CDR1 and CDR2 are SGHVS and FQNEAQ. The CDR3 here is CASSTRVRNTGELFF. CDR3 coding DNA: TGTGCCAGCAGCACCAGGGTGCGGAACACCGGGGAGCTGTTTTTT.

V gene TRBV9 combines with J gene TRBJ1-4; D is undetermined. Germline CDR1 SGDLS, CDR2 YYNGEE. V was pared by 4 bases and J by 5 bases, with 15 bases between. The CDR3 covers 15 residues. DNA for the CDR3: TGTGCCAGCAGCCCCCGCTTTGGATGGAATGAAAAACTGTTTTTT. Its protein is CASSPRFGWNEKLFF.

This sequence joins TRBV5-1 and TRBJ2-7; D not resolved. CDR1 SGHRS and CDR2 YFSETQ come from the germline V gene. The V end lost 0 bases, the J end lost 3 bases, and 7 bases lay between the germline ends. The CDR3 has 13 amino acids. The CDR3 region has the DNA TGCGCCAGCAGCTTGGAGACCCACTACGAGCAGTACTTC. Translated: CASSLETHYEQYF.

Here the CDR3 reads CASSIYGTKKDGYTF. The CDR3 DNA reads as TGTGCCAGTAGCATCTATGGGACAAAGAAGGATGGCTACACCTTC. The rearrangement uses TRBV19 and TRBJ1-2; the D gene is possibly TRBD1 (6 bases). Germline-derived CDR1 and CDR2 are LNHDA and SQIVND (reference sequence). V lost 6 bases and J lost 6, with 20 bases in between. This CDR3 is built from 15 residues.

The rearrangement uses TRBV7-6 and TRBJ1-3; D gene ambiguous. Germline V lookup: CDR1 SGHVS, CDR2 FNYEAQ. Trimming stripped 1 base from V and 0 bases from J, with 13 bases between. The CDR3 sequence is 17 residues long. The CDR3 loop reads CASSLGSTLDSGNTIYF. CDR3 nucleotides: TGTGCCAGCAGCTTAGGGAGTACACTAGACTCTGGAAACACCATATATTTT.

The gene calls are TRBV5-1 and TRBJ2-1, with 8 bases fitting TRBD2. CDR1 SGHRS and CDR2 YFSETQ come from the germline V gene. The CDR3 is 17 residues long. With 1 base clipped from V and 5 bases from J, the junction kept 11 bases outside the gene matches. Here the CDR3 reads CASSLIMSSGFNNEQFF. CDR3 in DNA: TGCGCCAGCAGCTTGATTATGTCTAGCGGGTTTAACAATGAGCAGTTCTTC.

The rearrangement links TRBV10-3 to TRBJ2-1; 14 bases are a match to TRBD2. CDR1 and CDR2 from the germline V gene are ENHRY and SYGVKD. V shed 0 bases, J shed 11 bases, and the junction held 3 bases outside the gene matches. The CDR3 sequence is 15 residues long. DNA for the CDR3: TGTGCCATCAGTGAGTCCGGGACTAGCGGGAGACAGCAGTTCTTC. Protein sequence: CAISESGTSGRQQFF.

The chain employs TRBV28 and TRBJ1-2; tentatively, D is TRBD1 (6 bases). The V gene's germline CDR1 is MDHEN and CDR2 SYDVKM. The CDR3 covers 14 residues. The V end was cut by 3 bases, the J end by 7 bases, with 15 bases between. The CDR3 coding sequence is TGTGCCAGCAGTTTGACCACAGGGTCGGGTGGCTACACCTTC. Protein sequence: CASSLTTGSGGYTF.

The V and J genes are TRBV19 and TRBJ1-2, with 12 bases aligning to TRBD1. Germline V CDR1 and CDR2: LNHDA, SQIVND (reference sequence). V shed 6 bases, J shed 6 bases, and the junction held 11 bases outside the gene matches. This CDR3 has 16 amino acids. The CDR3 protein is CASRSPGQGAQDGYTF. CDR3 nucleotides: TGTGCCAGTAGATCACCGGGACAGGGGGCGCAAGATGGCTACACCTTC. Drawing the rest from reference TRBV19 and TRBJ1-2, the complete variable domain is DGGITQSPKYLFRKEGQNVTLSCEQNLNHDAMYWYRQDPGQGLRLIYYSQIVNDFQKGDIAEGYSVSREKKESFPLTVTSAQKNPTAFYLCASRSPGQGAQDGYTFGSGTRLTVV.

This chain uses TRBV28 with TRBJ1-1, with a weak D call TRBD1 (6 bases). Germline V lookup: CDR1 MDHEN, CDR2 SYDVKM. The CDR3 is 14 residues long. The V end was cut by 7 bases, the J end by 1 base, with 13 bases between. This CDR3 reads CASTAPGQNTEAFF. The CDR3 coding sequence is TGTGCCAGCACTGCACCGGGACAGAACACTGAAGCTTTCTTT.

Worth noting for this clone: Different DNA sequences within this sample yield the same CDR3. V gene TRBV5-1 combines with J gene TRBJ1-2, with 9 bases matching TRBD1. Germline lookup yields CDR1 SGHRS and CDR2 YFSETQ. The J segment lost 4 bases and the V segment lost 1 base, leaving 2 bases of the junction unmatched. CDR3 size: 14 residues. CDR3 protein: CASSLTGGSYGYTF. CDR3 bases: TGCGCCAGCAGCTTGACAGGGGGCTCCTATGGCTACACCTTC.